This TCR beta chain was documented in a study of human T cells and chemical hapten exposure. The overall study: Diphenylcyclopropenone was applied weekly to patients' scalps across the roughly 25-week study. Alopecia areata, totalis or universalis affected patients, mainly female.

Documented time point: pre-sensitization, week 0. Documented treatment: therapeutic diphenylcyclopropenone sensitization with weekly scalp DPC. Separate cDNA molecules received unique molecular identifiers, which the library attached to them. TCRdb recomputed calls from the RACE reads with MiXCR, one row per CDR3 protein. The sample has around 330,000 distinct CDR3 sequences, around 5.5% seen once. This clonotype was picked up many times. Looked up from germline, CDR1 is MNHEY and CDR2 is SVGAGI. The V gene lost 0 bases and the J gene lost 3 bases, with 5 bases spanning the gap. There are 13 residues in the CDR3.

The clonotype comes from a woman younger than 35 with alopecia areata. Some clones in this sample may be carry-over from other donors' samples. The chain has TRBV6-5 and TRBJ1-1; D is ambiguous. Sequencing used whole blood, obtained in connection with sensitization to the hapten diphenylcyclopropenone (DPC). This chain's CDR3 is CASSYSEYTEAFF. DNA for the CDR3: TGTGCCAGCAGTTACTCAGAGTACACTGAAGCTTTCTTT.